This T cell receptor beta chain is drawn from a study of blood T cell repertoires in COVID-19. Germline V lookup: CDR1 MGHDK, CDR2 SYGVNS. The CDR3 extends over 11 amino acids. Germline trimming cut 1 base from V and 13 bases from J; bases unmatched to any gene: 3. Per the authors' pipeline: Amplification with reference gene primers provided the estimates of nucleated cell counts. Here immunoSEQ multiplex PCR was the method, and the copy in TCRdb shows in-frame clones only, minus some. V and J calls and clone size are as listed in that table; D and trimming were resolved from the DNA. The data show approximately 220,000 clones, about four fifths seen once. Those enrolled, adults aged about 18 to 89 years, came from about two dozen US areas.

Sequences were obtained from PBMCs or T cells enriched from blood (not recorded which). The origin of this receptor is a woman aged 45-60 years who had been exposed to COVID-19. The chain carries TRBV25-1 and TRBJ2-7; TRBD2 aligns across 8 bases. The CDR3 DNA follows: TGTGCCAGCAGTGAATCGGGGGGGCTATACTTC. It yields the protein CASSESGGLYF.